Listed below are T cell receptor beta chains from one sample, sequenced in a study of T cells in Graves' hyperthyroidism and ophthalmopathy. TCRdb ran MiXCR on the multiplex PCR reads and lists one entry per CDR3 protein. Among around 300,000 distinct CDR3 sequences listed, about 15% were seen once. The sequenced material came from blood. Every receptor here comes from a woman aged 25 to 39 with Graves' hyperthyroidism. Both conserved end residues are part of each CDR3. A D gene is named only where the DNA matches it firmly. A row's size may be missing; if present it is once, few, many or a size class.

. | . | TRBJ2-2 | TRBV9 | CASSVPSGAPGELFF | TGTGCCAGCAGCGTACCGTCTGGGGCGCCCGGGGAGCTGTTTTTT
many | . | TRBJ2-7 | TRBV11-2 | CASSLAGTTYEQYF | TGTGCCAGCAGCTTAGCAGGGACAACCTACGAGCAGTACTTC
. | . | TRBJ2-5 | TRBV6-5 | CASSYGGESQETQYF | TGTGCCAGCAGTTATGGCGGGGAAAGTCAAGAGACCCAGTACTTC
few | TRBD2 | TRBJ2-3 | TRBV27 | CASRPLAGGTDTQYF | TGTGCCAGCAGACCACTAGCGGGGGGGACAGATACGCAGTATTTT
many | . | TRBJ1-1 | TRBV12-3/TRBV12-4 | CASSYNLNTEAFF | TGTGCCAGCAGTTACAACTTGAACACTGAAGCTTTCTTT
few | . | TRBJ2-2 | TRBV5-1 | CASSPGSLAQSTGELFF | TGCGCCAGCAGCCCAGGGAGCTTAGCCCAGTCCACCGGGGAGCTGTTTTTT
. | . | TRBJ1-1 | TRBV29-1 | CSARGGGGHTEAFF | TGCAGCGCCCGGGGCGGGGGGGGGCACACTGAAGCTTTCTTT
many | . | TRBJ1-5 | TRBV2 | CASSSGRATTGQPQHF | TGTGCCAGCAGTTCGGGACGTGCGACAACCGGGCAGCCCCAGCATTTT
. | TRBD2 | TRBJ2-7 | TRBV4-1 | CASSQETLAGAEQYF | TGCGCCAGCAGCCAAGAGACACTAGCGGGGGCCGAGCAGTACTTC
. | . | TRBJ2-1 | TRBV3-1 | CASSQDFEGYNEQFF | TGTGCCAGCAGCCAAGATTTCGAGGGTTACAATGAGCAGTTCTTC
few | . | TRBJ2-1 | TRBV5-4 | CASSPSGANEQFF | TGTGCCAGCAGCCCTTCGGGGGCAAATGAGCAGTTCTTC
few | . | TRBJ2-7 | TRBV27 | CASRAPGEQYF | TGTGCCAGCAGGGCCCCAGGCGAGCAGTACTTC
many | . | TRBJ1-4 | TRBV7-6 | CASSVGTTNEKLFF | TGTGCCAGCAGCGTTGGGACAACTAATGAAAAACTGTTTTTT
few | TRBD2 | TRBJ2-2 | TRBV3-1 | CASSLELALNTGELFF | TGTGCCAGCAGCCTCGAACTAGCGTTGAACACCGGGGAGCTGTTTTTT
many | TRBD2 | TRBJ2-1 | TRBV7-8 | CASKLRLAGEKQFF | TGTGCCAGCAAACTCCGACTAGCGGGAGAAAAGCAGTTCTTC
few | TRBD1 | TRBJ1-2 | TRBV20-1 | CSARTGFMHGYTF | TGCAGTGCGAGGACAGGGTTTATGCATGGCTACACCTTC
many | . | TRBJ1-2 | TRBV28 | CASSLGTTGYGYTF | TGTGCCAGCAGCCTCGGGACAACTGGCTATGGCTACACCTTC
few | . | TRBJ2-7 | TRBV5-1 | CASSLGRTREQYF | TGCGCCAGCAGCTTGGGCAGGACGCGCGAGCAGTACTTC
. | TRBD2 | TRBJ2-3 | TRBV6-2/TRBV6-3 | CASSYGGSQSDTQYF | TGTGCCAGCAGTTATGGCGGGAGTCAGTCAGATACGCAGTATTTT
many | TRBD1 | TRBJ1-5 | TRBV6-2/TRBV6-3 | CASSYPSGTGNQPQHF | TGTGCCAGCAGCTACCCCTCCGGGACAGGCAATCAGCCCCAGCATTTT
many | . | TRBJ1-1 | TRBV20-1 | CSASSGISEAFF | TGCAGTGCATCTTCAGGGATCTCTGAAGCTTTCTTT
. | . | TRBJ2-1 | TRBV18 | CASSIIEQFF | TGTGCCAGCTCCATTATCGAGCAGTTCTTC
few | TRBD2 | TRBJ2-3 | TRBV5-6 | CASIPRTSAPATSTDTQYF | TGTGCCAGCATTCCCCGCACTAGCGCCCCCGCGACGAGCACAGATACGCAGTATTTT
few | TRBD2 | TRBJ2-1 | TRBV3-1 | CASSRLAGGRLDNEQFF | TGTGCCAGCAGCCGTCTGGCGGGAGGGAGATTGGACAATGAGCAGTTCTTC
many | . | TRBJ2-3 | TRBV7-2 | CASSLVPPIGYTDTQYF | TGTGCCAGCAGCTTAGTACCCCCTATAGGGTACACAGATACGCAGTATTTT
few | TRBD1 | TRBJ2-2 | TRBV6-1 | CASSETGPGELFF | TGTGCCAGCAGTGAGACAGGGCCCGGGGAGCTGTTTTTT
few | . | TRBJ2-7 | TRBV6-2/TRBV6-3 | CASNLLGYEQYF | TGTGCCAGCAACCTTCTAGGCTACGAGCAGTACTTC
few | . | TRBJ1-2 | TRBV5-6 | CASSLRGAEGYTF | TGTGCCAGCAGCTTAAGAGGCGCGGAGGGCTACACCTTC
few | . | TRBJ1-6 | TRBV9 | CASSVDLEGVNSPLHF | TGTGCCAGCAGCGTAGACTTGGAGGGAGTTAATTCACCCCTCCACTTT
few | . | TRBJ1-2 | TRBV30 | CAWIGNGYTF | TGTGCCTGGATTGGTAATGGCTACACCTTC
many | TRBD1 | TRBJ2-5 | TRBV28 | CASSLGVQGASVETQYF | TGTGCCAGCAGTTTGGGGGTCCAGGGGGCCTCGGTGGAGACCCAGTACTTC
. | . | TRBJ1-1 | TRBV20-1 | CSARGEGWDVNTEAFF | TGCAGTGCTAGAGGGGAAGGTTGGGATGTGAACACTGAAGCTTTCTTT
. | . | TRBJ1-1 | TRBV19 | CASSIKGQGNTEAFF | TGTGCCAGTAGCATCAAGGGGCAGGGGAACACTGAAGCTTTCTTT
. | . | TRBJ1-5 | TRBV4-1 | CASSQDFRDRGPQPQHF | TGCGCCAGCAGCCAAGATTTTCGGGACCGAGGGCCCCAGCCCCAGCATTTT
few | . | TRBJ2-1 | TRBV6-5 | CASSYRQPYNEQFF | TGTGCCAGCAGTTACCGACAGCCCTACAATGAGCAGTTCTTC
few | . | TRBJ1-5 | TRBV6-2/TRBV6-3 | CASSLQSYQPQHF | TGTGCCAGCTCGTTGCAGTCCTATCAGCCCCAGCATTTT
few | . | TRBJ2-3 | TRBV7-2 | CASSLTEGRGADTQYF | TGTGCCAGCAGCTTAACGGAGGGAAGGGGCGCAGATACGCAGTATTTT
few | TRBD1 | TRBJ2-7 | TRBV7-2 | CASTPTGRWDSLSYEQYF | TGTGCCAGCACCCCCACCGGGCGGTGGGACAGCCTCTCCTACGAGCAGTACTTC
few | TRBD2 | TRBJ2-2 | TRBV12-3/TRBV12-4 | CASSPGLAGGGELFF | TGTGCCAGCAGCCCGGGACTAGCGGGTGGCGGGGAGCTGTTTTTT
few | . | TRBJ2-6 | TRBV5-1 | CASSPQTTGANVLTF | TGCGCCAGCAGCCCCCAAACGACTGGGGCCAACGTCCTGACTTTC
many | TRBD1 | TRBJ1-3 | TRBV11-2 | CASSPGQLSGNTIYF | TGTGCCAGCAGCCCGGGACAGCTCTCTGGAAACACCATATATTTT
few | . | TRBJ2-2 | TRBV12-3/TRBV12-4 | CASSPPGGVTGELFF | TGTGCCAGCAGCCCCCCTGGGGGCGTCACCGGGGAGCTGTTTTTT